This is a list of T cell receptor beta chains from one sample in a study of beta chain features in type 1 diabetes. Profiled with immunoSEQ multiplex PCR; TCRdb holds only in-frame clones, not every one. The data hold 500,000 to 800,000 clones, with 9.5% to 15% observed a single time. Sequences were obtained from naive CD4+ T cells from blood. These receptors came from a man aged 25-40 years with type 1 diabetes. Both conserved end residues are part of each CDR3. A D gene is named only where the DNA matches it firmly. The size field is filled for only some rows; it gives once, few, many or a size class.

abundance: few
j_gene: TRBJ2-7
len: 14
v_gene: TRBV29-1
d_gene: TRBD2
CDR3nt: TGCAGCGTTGAGAGGGCGGGGGGCCCCACCGAGCAGTACTTC
CDR3aa: CSVERAGGPTEQYF

abundance: NA
j_gene: TRBJ2-5
len: 15
v_gene: TRBV6-6
d_gene: TRBD1
CDR3nt: TGTGCCAGCAGTTTTTCTATGGGACAGGGAGCGACCCAGTACTTC
CDR3aa: CASSFSMGQGATQYF

abundance: few
j_gene: TRBJ2-5
len: 15
v_gene: TRBV9
d_gene: NA
CDR3nt: TGTGCCAGCAGCGTATGGGCAGAGAGAAGGGAGACCCAGTACTTC
CDR3aa: CASSVWAERRETQYF

abundance: few
j_gene: TRBJ2-2
len: 16
v_gene: TRBV7-8
d_gene: TRBD2
CDR3nt: TGTGCCAGCAGCTTAGGACTAGCGGGATACGCCGGGGAGCTGTTTTTT
CDR3aa: CASSLGLAGYAGELFF

abundance: NA
j_gene: TRBJ2-2
len: 13
v_gene: TRBV2
d_gene: NA
CDR3nt: TGTGTCCAATCTCGGGGGAACACCGGGGAGCTGTTTTTT
CDR3aa: CVQSRGNTGELFF

abundance: few
j_gene: TRBJ1-1
len: 14
v_gene: TRBV18
d_gene: TRBD1
CDR3nt: TGTGCCAGCTCCGGGGACAGTACTTACACTGAAGCTTTCTTT
CDR3aa: CASSGDSTYTEAFF

abundance: NA
j_gene: TRBJ2-5
len: 14
v_gene: TRBV10-3
d_gene: NA
CDR3nt: TGTGCCATCAGGGGGCAGGGATCCCAAGAGACCCAGTACTTC
CDR3aa: CAIRGQGSQETQYF

abundance: few
j_gene: TRBJ2-1
len: 16
v_gene: TRBV2
d_gene: NA
CDR3nt: TGTGCCAGCAGTTACCGCGGGACCGAAGCCTACAATGAGCAGTTCTTC
CDR3aa: CASSYRGTEAYNEQFF

abundance: few
j_gene: TRBJ2-2
len: 16
v_gene: TRBV5-1
d_gene: TRBD1
CDR3nt: TGCGCCAGCAGCTTGGCCGTTGGACAGGGACCCGGGGAGCTGTTTTTT
CDR3aa: CASSLAVGQGPGELFF

abundance: few
j_gene: TRBJ2-3
len: 14
v_gene: TRBV29-1
d_gene: NA
CDR3nt: TGCAGCGTTGTTGCGGGGATTCACACAGATACGCAGTATTTT
CDR3aa: CSVVAGIHTDTQYF

abundance: NA
j_gene: TRBJ2-6
len: 16
v_gene: TRBV10-2
d_gene: NA
CDR3nt: TGCGCCAGCAGAGCGGGACAAAGCTCTGGGGCCAACGTCCTGACTTTC
CDR3aa: CASRAGQSSGANVLTF

abundance: few
j_gene: TRBJ1-5
len: 15
v_gene: TRBV27
d_gene: NA
CDR3nt: TGTGCCAGCAGTCCCCGACCGGGGGGCAATCAGCCCCAGCATTTT
CDR3aa: CASSPRPGGNQPQHF

abundance: few
j_gene: TRBJ2-7
len: 13
v_gene: TRBV7-9
d_gene: NA
CDR3nt: TGTGCCAGCAGCAGGGGGTCGGCGTACGAGCAGTACTTC
CDR3aa: CASSRGSAYEQYF

abundance: few
j_gene: TRBJ1-5
len: 13
v_gene: TRBV7-9
d_gene: NA
CDR3nt: TGTGCCAGCACGGGGCCCGGCAATCAGCCCCAGCATTTT
CDR3aa: CASTGPGNQPQHF

abundance: few
j_gene: TRBJ1-2
len: 13
v_gene: TRBV28
d_gene: NA
CDR3nt: TGTGCCAGCAGTTTACAGGGCTACTATGGCTACACCTTC
CDR3aa: CASSLQGYYGYTF

abundance: NA
j_gene: TRBJ1-1
len: 12
v_gene: TRBV6-6
d_gene: NA
CDR3nt: TGTGCCAGCTCGCCGGAGAACACTGAAGCTTTCTTT
CDR3aa: CASSPENTEAFF

abundance: few
j_gene: TRBJ2-5
len: 15
v_gene: TRBV10-3
d_gene: NA
CDR3nt: TGTGCCATCAGTGAGTCCGAAGTCAGAGTGGGGACCCAGTACTTC
CDR3aa: CAISESEVRVGTQYF

abundance: few
j_gene: TRBJ2-1
len: 15
v_gene: TRBV7-2
d_gene: TRBD1
CDR3nt: TGTGCCAGCAGCTACAGACAGGGTGAGGTATTTGAGCAGTTCTTC
CDR3aa: CASSYRQGEVFEQFF

abundance: few
j_gene: TRBJ2-7
len: 12
v_gene: TRBV2
d_gene: NA
CDR3nt: TGTGCCAGCAGCGGACAGTACTACGAGCAGTACTTC
CDR3aa: CASSGQYYEQYF

abundance: NA
j_gene: TRBJ2-1
len: 15
v_gene: TRBV15
d_gene: TRBD1
CDR3nt: TGTGCCACCAGCCCGCGGACAGGGGATACCCCCAGCCGGTTCTTC
CDR3aa: CATSPRTGDTPSRFF

abundance: NA
j_gene: TRBJ2-3
len: 14
v_gene: TRBV7-3
d_gene: TRBD1
CDR3nt: TGTGCCAGCAGCTTGCACAGGGGGGCAGATACGCAGTATTTT
CDR3aa: CASSLHRGADTQYF

abundance: few
j_gene: TRBJ1-4
len: 15
v_gene: TRBV6-6
d_gene: NA
CDR3nt: TGTGCCACCTCGGACAGCTTTGCAACTAATGAAAAACTGTTTTTT
CDR3aa: CATSDSFATNEKLFF

abundance: NA
j_gene: TRBJ2-7
len: 15
v_gene: TRBV13
d_gene: TRBD1
CDR3nt: TGTGCCAGCAGTTCTGCAGGGGGCTCCTCCTACGAGCAGTACTTC
CDR3aa: CASSSAGGSSYEQYF

abundance: NA
j_gene: TRBJ2-5
len: 14
v_gene: TRBV7-9
d_gene: NA
CDR3nt: TGTGCCAGCAGCTTATTGGCGGGCAGAGAGACCCAGTACTTC
CDR3aa: CASSLLAGRETQYF

abundance: few
j_gene: TRBJ2-3
len: 16
v_gene: TRBV5-1
d_gene: NA
CDR3nt: TGCGCCAGCACCGTTCGACTACCTACTAGCACAGATACGCAGTATTTT
CDR3aa: CASTVRLPTSTDTQYF

abundance: NA
j_gene: TRBJ1-6
len: 14
v_gene: TRBV7-2
d_gene: TRBD1
CDR3nt: TGTGCCAGCAGCTTGGGACAGTCTAATTCACCCCTCCACTTT
CDR3aa: CASSLGQSNSPLHF

abundance: NA
j_gene: TRBJ1-6
len: 13
v_gene: TRBV5-1
d_gene: NA
CDR3nt: TGCGCCAGCAGCTTAATGGACGGGTCACCCCTCCACTTT
CDR3aa: CASSLMDGSPLHF

abundance: few
j_gene: TRBJ2-1
len: 13
v_gene: TRBV27
d_gene: NA
CDR3nt: TGTGCCAGCAGTTTAGAAGGGGACAATGAGCAGTTCTTC
CDR3aa: CASSLEGDNEQFF

abundance: few
j_gene: TRBJ2-5
len: 16
v_gene: TRBV18
d_gene: TRBD1
CDR3nt: TGTGCCAGCTCACTGAACAGGGGCGCACTACAAGAGACCCAGTACTTC
CDR3aa: CASSLNRGALQETQYF

abundance: few
j_gene: TRBJ2-3
len: 15
v_gene: TRBV25-1
d_gene: TRBD2
CDR3nt: TGTGCCAGCAGCGCTAGCGGGCCCCTCACAGATACGCAGTATTTT
CDR3aa: CASSASGPLTDTQYF

abundance: NA
j_gene: TRBJ2-7
len: 15
v_gene: TRBV6-5
d_gene: TRBD1
CDR3nt: TGTGCCAGCAGTTACGAGGACAGGTACTCCTACGAGCAGTACTTC
CDR3aa: CASSYEDRYSYEQYF

abundance: NA
j_gene: TRBJ1-3
len: 14
v_gene: TRBV4-3
d_gene: NA
CDR3nt: TGCGCCAGCAGCCACGGGCGCTCTGGAAACACCATATATTTT
CDR3aa: CASSHGRSGNTIYF

abundance: NA
j_gene: TRBJ2-1
len: 15
v_gene: TRBV5-1
d_gene: TRBD1
CDR3nt: TGCGCCAGCGCACTAGGGACAGGGAGGTATGATGAGCAGTTCTTC
CDR3aa: CASALGTGRYDEQFF

abundance: NA
j_gene: TRBJ2-3
len: 14
v_gene: TRBV7-9
d_gene: NA
CDR3nt: TGTGCCAGCAGCTGGAGACAGGTGTCAGATACGCAGTATTTT
CDR3aa: CASSWRQVSDTQYF

abundance: few
j_gene: TRBJ1-2
len: 11
v_gene: TRBV10-3
d_gene: NA
CDR3nt: TGTGCCATCAGTGGCGACTATGGCTACACCTTC
CDR3aa: CAISGDYGYTF

abundance: few
j_gene: TRBJ2-3
len: 13
v_gene: TRBV7-9
d_gene: NA
CDR3nt: TGTGCCAGCAGCCTCCGGGACTCCGATCCGCAGTATTTT
CDR3aa: CASSLRDSDPQYF

abundance: NA
j_gene: TRBJ1-2
len: 12
v_gene: TRBV11-2
d_gene: NA
CDR3nt: TGTGCCAGCGCGTGGCAGCGCTATGGCTACACCTTC
CDR3aa: CASAWQRYGYTF

abundance: few
j_gene: TRBJ1-1
len: 16
v_gene: TRBV7-3
d_gene: NA
CDR3nt: TGTGCCAGCAGCTTTGAGACAGAGTACATGAACACTGAAGCTTTCTTT
CDR3aa: CASSFETEYMNTEAFF